These 5 T cell receptor beta chains share one sample of origin, sequenced in a study of response to subunit inactivated influenza vaccine listed by TCRdb under 2018. The library was built by means of RT-PCR. The data were produced on an Illumina HiSeq 2500. TCRdb passed the public sequencing reads through fastp at Q25 and MiXCR, retaining productive beta sequences. Each CDR3 protein appears once, grouped with its most common genes and DNA. This sample holds 500,000 to 600,000 distinct CDR3 sequences; approximately 16% were observed only once. The ten largest clones represent 3% of the sample. The sequencing used CD4+ T cells sorted from PBMCs, collected less than 30 months after vaccination. These receptors were taken from a man between 50 and 69 years old who received an inactivated influenza vaccine. Donor details come from another sample of the same person, matched by shared clones.

The chain employs TRBV7-2 and TRBJ2-5, with D perhaps TRBD2 (5 bases). Trimming took off 6 bases at V and 4 bases at J, with 18 bases between the two ends. Germline loops: CDR1 SGHTA, CDR2 FQGNSA. This CDR3 spans 15 amino acids. The CDR3, as DNA: TGTGCCAGCAGAGTCAGCGGTTATTGGATAGAGACCCAGTACTTC. Amino acid sequence: CASRVSGYWIETQYF.

Here the CDR3 DNA reads TGCAGTGGGAGTGGCGGATCCTACGAGCAGTACTTC. This translates into CSGSGGSYEQYF. The V call is TRBV20-1, the J call TRBJ2-7; D not resolved. The CDR3 runs 12 residues. Germline V gene data show CDR1 as DFQATT and CDR2 as SNEGSKA (reference sequence). The V end was cut by 7 bases, the J end by 1 base, with 11 bases between.

In its sample, this clonotype was seen many times. The chain combines TRBV12-3 or TRBV12-4 with TRBJ1-3, with D maybe TRBD1 (5 bases). The CDR3 is 17 amino acids. Trimming left V 3 bases short and J 0 bases short, with 15 bases between. This CDR3 reads CASSFGRGRRSGNTIYF. The DNA of the CDR3 is TGTGCCAGCAGTTTTGGGAGGGGACGCCGCTCTGGAAACACCATATATTTT.

This clonotype was seen more than once but under ten times. The CDR3 sequence is CASSRTGTHKETQYF. CDR3 DNA: TGTGCCAGCAGTCGGACCGGGACTCACAAGGAGACCCAGTACTTC. The chain links TRBV2 to TRBJ2-5; D possibly corresponds to TRBD2 (6 bases). This CDR3 comprises 15 residues. Per germline, CDR1 SNHLY and CDR2 FYNNEI. The germline V and J ends were trimmed by 5 bases and 5 bases, with 18 bases remaining between them.

This chain uses TRBV6-5 with TRBJ2-1; D possibly corresponds to TRBD1 (5 bases). Germline loops: CDR1 MNHEY, CDR2 SVGAGI. Between the trimmed V and J ends, which lost 2 bases and 9 bases, there was a span of 23 bases. The CDR3 spans 17 residues. The CDR3 DNA reads TGTGCCAGCAGTTACGGATTACTGCAGGGATTTAGTAGTGAGCAGTTCTTC. This sequence encodes CASSYGLLQGFSSEQFF.